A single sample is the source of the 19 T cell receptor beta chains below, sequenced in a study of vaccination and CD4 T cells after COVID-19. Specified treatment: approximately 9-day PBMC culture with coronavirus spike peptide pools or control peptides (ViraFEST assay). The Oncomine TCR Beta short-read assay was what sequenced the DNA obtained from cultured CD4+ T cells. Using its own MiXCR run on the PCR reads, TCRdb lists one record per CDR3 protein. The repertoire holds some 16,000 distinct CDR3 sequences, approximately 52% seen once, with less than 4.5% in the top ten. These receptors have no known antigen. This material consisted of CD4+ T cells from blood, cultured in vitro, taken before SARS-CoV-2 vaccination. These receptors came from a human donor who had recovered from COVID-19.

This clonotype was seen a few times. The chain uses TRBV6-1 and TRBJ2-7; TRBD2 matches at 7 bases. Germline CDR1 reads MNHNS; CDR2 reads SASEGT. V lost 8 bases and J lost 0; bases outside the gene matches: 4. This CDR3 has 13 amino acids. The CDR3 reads CASRLAVSYEQYF. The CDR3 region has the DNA TGTGCCAGCCGGCTAGCGGTCTCCTACGAGCAGTACTTC.

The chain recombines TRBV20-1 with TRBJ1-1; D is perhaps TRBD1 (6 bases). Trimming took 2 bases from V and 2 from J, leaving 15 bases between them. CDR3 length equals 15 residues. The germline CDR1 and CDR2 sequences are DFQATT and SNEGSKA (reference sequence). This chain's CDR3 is CSARFSDRPNTEAFF. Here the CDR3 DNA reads TGCAGTGCTAGATTTTCGGACAGACCAAACACTGAAGCTTTCTTT.

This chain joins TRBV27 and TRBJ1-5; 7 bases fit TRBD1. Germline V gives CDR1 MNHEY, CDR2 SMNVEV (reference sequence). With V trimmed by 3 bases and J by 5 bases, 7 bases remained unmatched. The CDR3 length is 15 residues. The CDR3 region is CASSFWGQHHQPQHF. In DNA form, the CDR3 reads TGTGCCAGCAGTTTTTGGGGACAGCACCATCAGCCCCAGCATTTT.

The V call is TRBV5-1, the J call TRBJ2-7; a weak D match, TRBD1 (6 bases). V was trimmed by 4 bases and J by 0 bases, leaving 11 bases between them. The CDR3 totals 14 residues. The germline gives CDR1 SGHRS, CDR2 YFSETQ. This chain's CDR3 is CASSLRTASYEQYF. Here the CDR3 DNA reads TGCGCCAGCAGCCTGCGGACAGCCTCCTACGAGCAGTACTTC.

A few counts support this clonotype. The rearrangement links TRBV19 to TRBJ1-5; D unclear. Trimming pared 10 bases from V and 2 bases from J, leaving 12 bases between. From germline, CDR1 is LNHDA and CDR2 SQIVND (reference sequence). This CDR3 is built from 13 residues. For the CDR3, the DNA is TGTGCCACCAACCTGAGGGGCAATCAGCCCCAGCATTTT. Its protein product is CATNLRGNQPQHF.

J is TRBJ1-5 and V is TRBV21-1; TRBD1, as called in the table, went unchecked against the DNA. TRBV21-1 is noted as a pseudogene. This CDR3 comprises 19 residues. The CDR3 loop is CASIERENRGSDSNQPQHF. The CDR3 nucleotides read TGTGCCAGCATCGAGAGGGAGAACAGGGGGTCGGATAGCAATCAGCCCCAGCATTTT.

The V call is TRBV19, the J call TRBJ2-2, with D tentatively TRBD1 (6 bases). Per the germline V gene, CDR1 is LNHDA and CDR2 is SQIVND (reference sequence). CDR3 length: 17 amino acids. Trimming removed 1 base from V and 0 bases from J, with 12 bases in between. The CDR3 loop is CASSIGVQGANTGELFF. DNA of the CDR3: TGTGCCAGTAGTATAGGTGTACAGGGCGCGAACACCGGGGAGCTGTTTTTT.

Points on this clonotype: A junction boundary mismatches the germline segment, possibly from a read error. This CDR3 is CASSTRTGGNSNQPRHF. The CDR3 DNA reads TGTGCCAGCAGTACCAGAACGGGGGGGAATAGCAATCAGCCCCGGCATTTT. V and J are TRBV28 and TRBJ1-5; D perhaps matches TRBD1 (5 bases). The CDR3 spans 17 residues. CDR1 and CDR2 from the germline V gene are MDHEN and SYDVKM.

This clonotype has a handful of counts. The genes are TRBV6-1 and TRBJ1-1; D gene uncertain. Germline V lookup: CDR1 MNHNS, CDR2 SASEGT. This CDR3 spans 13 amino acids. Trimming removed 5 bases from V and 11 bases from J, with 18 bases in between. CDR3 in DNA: TGTGCCAGCAGTCCCTTACCATTGTCCGACGCTTTCTTT. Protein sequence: CASSPLPLSDAFF.

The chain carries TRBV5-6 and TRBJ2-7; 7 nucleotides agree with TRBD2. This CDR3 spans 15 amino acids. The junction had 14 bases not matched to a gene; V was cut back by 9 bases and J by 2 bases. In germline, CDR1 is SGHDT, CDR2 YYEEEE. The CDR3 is CATQSASGVPYEQYF. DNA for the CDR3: TGTGCCACGCAGTCGGCCAGCGGGGTACCCTACGAGCAGTACTTC.

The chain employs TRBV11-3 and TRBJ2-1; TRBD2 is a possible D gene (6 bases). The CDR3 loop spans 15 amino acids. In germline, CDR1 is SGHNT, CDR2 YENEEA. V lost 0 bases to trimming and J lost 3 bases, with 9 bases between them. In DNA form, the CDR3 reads TGTGCCAGCAGCTTAGATGCGGGGCTCTACAATGAGCAGTTCTTC. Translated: CASSLDAGLYNEQFF.

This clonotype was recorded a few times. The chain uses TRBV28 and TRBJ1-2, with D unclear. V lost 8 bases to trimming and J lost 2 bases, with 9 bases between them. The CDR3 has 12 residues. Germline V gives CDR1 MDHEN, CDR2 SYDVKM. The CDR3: CASRSGNYGYTF. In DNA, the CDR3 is TGTGCCAGCCGGTCGGGAAACTATGGCTACACCTTC.

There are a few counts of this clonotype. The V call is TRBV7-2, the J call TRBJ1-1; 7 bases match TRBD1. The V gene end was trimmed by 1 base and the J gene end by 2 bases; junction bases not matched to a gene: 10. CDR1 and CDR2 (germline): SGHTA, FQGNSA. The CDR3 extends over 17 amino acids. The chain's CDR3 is CASSLGRRGEGNTEAFF. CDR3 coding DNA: TGTGCCAGCAGCTTAGGGCGCAGGGGGGAAGGTAACACTGAAGCTTTCTTT. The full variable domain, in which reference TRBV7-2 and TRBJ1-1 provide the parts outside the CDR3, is GAGVSQSPSNKVTEKGKDVELRCDPISGHTALYWYRQSLGQGLEFLIYFQGNSAPDKSGLPSDRFSAERTGGSVSTLTIQRTQQEDSAVYLCASSLGRRGEGNTEAFFGQGTRLTVV.

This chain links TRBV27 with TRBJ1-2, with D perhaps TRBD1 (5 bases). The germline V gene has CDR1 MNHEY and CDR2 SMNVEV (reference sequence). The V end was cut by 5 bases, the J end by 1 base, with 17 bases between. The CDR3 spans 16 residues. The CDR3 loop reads CASSQGRKYDNYGYTF. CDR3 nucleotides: TGTGCCAGCAGTCAGGGACGGAAGTATGATAACTATGGCTACACCTTC.

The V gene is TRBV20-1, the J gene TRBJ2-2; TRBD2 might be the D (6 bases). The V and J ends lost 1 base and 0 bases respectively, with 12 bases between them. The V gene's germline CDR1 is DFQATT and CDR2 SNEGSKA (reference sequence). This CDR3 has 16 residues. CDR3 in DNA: TGCAGTGCTAGAGGGTCTAGCGCGACGAACACCGGGGAGCTGTTTTTT. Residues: CSARGSSATNTGELFF.

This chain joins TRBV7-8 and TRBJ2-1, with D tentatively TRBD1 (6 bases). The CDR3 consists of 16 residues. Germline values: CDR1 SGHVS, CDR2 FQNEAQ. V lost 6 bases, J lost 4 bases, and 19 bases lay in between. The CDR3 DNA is TGTGCCAGCAGGCTGGGGTGGGGGCAGCCTTACAATGAGCAGTTCTTC. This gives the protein CASRLGWGQPYNEQFF.

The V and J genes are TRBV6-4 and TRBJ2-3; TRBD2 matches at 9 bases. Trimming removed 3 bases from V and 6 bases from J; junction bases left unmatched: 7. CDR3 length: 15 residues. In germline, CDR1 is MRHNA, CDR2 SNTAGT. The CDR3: CASSEGGGAADTQYF. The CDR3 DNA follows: TGTGCCAGCAGTGAAGGCGGGGGGGCGGCCGATACGCAGTATTTT.

The CDR3 loop is CSARDGVYGYTF. CDR3 in DNA: TGCAGTGCTAGGGATGGGGTCTATGGCTACACCTTC. The V and J genes are TRBV20-1 and TRBJ1-2; D is ambiguous. Germline loops: CDR1 DFQATT, CDR2 SNEGSKA (reference sequence). The CDR3 is 12 amino acids. The ends were cut back, 3 bases at V and 4 bases at J, with 9 bases in the middle.

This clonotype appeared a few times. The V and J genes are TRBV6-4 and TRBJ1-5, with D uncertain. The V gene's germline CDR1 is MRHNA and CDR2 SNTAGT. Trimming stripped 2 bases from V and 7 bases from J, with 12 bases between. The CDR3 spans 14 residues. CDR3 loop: CASSDVLREQPQHF. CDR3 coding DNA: TGTGCCAGCAGTGACGTGTTGCGGGAGCAGCCCCAGCATTTT.